This paragraph reports one T cell receptor beta chain. What this receptor recognizes is not known. Within one base of it there is no much larger clone, and no base qualities were kept. These data belong to a study of cytomegalovirus exposure and HLA in healthy donors (dated by TCRdb to 2017 to 2019). About the study as a whole: According to a later analysis, the roughly 120 validation repertoires were produced on the same platform as the 666 repertoires of the first cohort. The study aimed to test whether signatures of past pathogen exposure could be identified by cataloging public T cell receptors. In addition to the first cohort of 666 subjects, a separate validation cohort of approximately 120 different subjects was used. To predict cytomegalovirus infection status, the study combined high-throughput TCR immunosequencing, statistical association of individual TCRs with disease status, and machine learning.

Library construction relied on the immunoSEQ multiplex PCR assay. Per the authors' processing: A statistical classification framework was built to diagnose cytomegalovirus status from the catalog of TCR beta chain sequences. Held by TCRdb, this immuneACCESS table contains in-frame sequences only and omits some clones. Under half of the omission traces to an unresolved V gene where checked; the cause of the rest is unknown. V, J and clone size were drawn from that table, and D and trimming were deduced from the DNA. The sample contains about 70,000 clones, approximately 95% of them found a single time. Around 1.5% of the sample belongs to the ten largest clones. Reading the germline V gene (reference sequence) gives CDR1 GTSNPN and CDR2 SVGIG. Trimming takes 6 bases off V and 5 bases off J; junction bases not matched to a gene: 13. The CDR3 sequence holds 15 residues, the cysteine and phenylalanine included. Only the CDR3 DNA stays, 45 bases, in frame from base 1.

Study-wide conclusions, independent of this receptor: Of the cluster scores, roughly 95% were above 0 in a later analysis, which found that TCRs clustered in the first cohort also tended to co-occur in the 120 or so validation repertoires. Most TCR sequences were observed very rarely across donors, whereas some public TCRs were present in many individuals. The study gave a list of 150 to 200 TCR beta chains associated with cytomegalovirus. The classifier was reported to diagnose cytomegalovirus status with high specificity and sensitivity in both the original and validation cohorts. A later analysis had no HLA typing for the validation cohort, so co-occurrence there was scored across all 130 or so repertoires. In vitro tests confirmed that three of the cytomegalovirus-associated TCR beta chains recognize cytomegalovirus antigens. According to the authors, the approach could potentially be generalized to other disease states and immunological phenotypes.

The donors belonged to the validation cohort of 90 to 150 subjects, which was separate from the approximately 700-subject first cohort. The source material was PBMCs. This TCR was recovered from a man younger than 35 in good health and CMV-seropositive. This receptor chain uses TRBV30 and TRBJ1-2, with 9 bases matching TRBD1. The CDR3 reads as follows: CACCFRQGEGYGYTF. The DNA is TGTGCCTGCTGCTTCCGACAGGGGGAAGGGTATGGCTACACCTTC.